These 15 T cell receptor beta chains were all obtained from the same sample, sequenced in a study of early T cells in non-severe SARS-CoV-2 infection. TCRdb analysed the 5' RACE reads with MiXCR anew, one entry per CDR3 protein. The table includes tens of thousands of distinct CDR3 sequences, about 7.4% detected once. The sequencing here drew on whole blood, taken at baseline. All receptors come from an adult who was a healthcare worker with PCR-confirmed SARS-CoV-2 infection or an uninfected control (not recorded which).

This clonotype has at least ten counts. The V and J genes are TRBV2 and TRBJ2-7; D is undetermined. The CDR3 sequence is 12 residues long. V was clipped by 4 bases and J by 3 bases, with 7 bases between them. Germline CDR1 and CDR2: SNHLY and FYNNEI. As DNA, the CDR3 is TGTGCCAGCAGTGCCCTGAGCTACGAGCAGTACTTC. The encoded protein is CASSALSYEQYF.

The CDR3 sequence: CASSRDLQTQYF. As DNA, the CDR3 is TGTGCCAGCAGCCGGGACTTACAGACCCAGTACTTC. The V and J genes are TRBV5-4 and TRBJ2-5, with D perhaps matching TRBD2 (6 bases). This CDR3 has 12 residues. Germline V gene sequence: CDR1 SGHNT, CDR2 YYREEE (reference sequence). Between the trimmed V and J ends, which lost 4 bases and 6 bases, there was a span of 10 bases.

This clonotype was counted ten times or more. This chain joins TRBV6-5 and TRBJ1-1; tentatively, D is TRBD1 (5 bases). Germline V gene data show CDR1 as MNHEY and CDR2 as SVGAGI. The V and J ends lost 5 bases and 1 base respectively, with 8 bases between them. The CDR3 contains 13 residues. CDR3 in amino acids: CASSTTANTEAFF. Here the CDR3 DNA reads TGTGCCAGCAGTACGACAGCGAACACTGAAGCTTTCTTT.

This clonotype showed up just a few times. CDR3 residues: CASSSRSIFDEQFF. The CDR3 DNA sequence: TGCGCCAGCAGCTCGCGGTCGATTTTTGATGAGCAGTTCTTC. The chain combines TRBV5-1 with TRBJ2-1; D uncertain. CDR3 length: 14 residues. CDR1 is SGHRS and CDR2 is YFSETQ in the germline V gene. V was pared by 3 bases and J by 8 bases, with 15 bases between.

The rearrangement links TRBV4-1 to TRBJ2-1, with 9 bases lining up with TRBD1. The CDR3 spans 16 residues. V was clipped by 0 bases and J by 9 bases; unmatched bases: 9. Germline V gene lookup returns CDR1 MGHRA and CDR2 YSYEKL. The CDR3 DNA sequence: TGCGCCAGCAGCCAAGATTTCGGACAGGGGATTATTGAGCAGTTCTTC. It is translated as CASSQDFGQGIIEQFF.

This clonotype occurred a few times. The chain couples TRBV7-9 to TRBJ2-2, with a possible D match to TRBD2 (5 bases). Germline assignment: CDR1 SEHNR and CDR2 FQNEAQ (reference sequence). This CDR3 comprises 15 residues. V lost 7 bases to trimming and J lost 1 base, with 13 bases between them. The CDR3 bases are TGTGCCAGCACCCACGGGCGGGTGAACACCGGGGAGCTGTTTTTT. Protein product: CASTHGRVNTGELFF.

This clonotype has only a few counts. V usage is TRBV15 and J usage is TRBJ1-5; maybe TRBD1 (5 bases). The CDR3 runs 13 residues. Looked up from germline, CDR1 is LNHNV and CDR2 is YYDKDF (reference sequence). Trimming cost V 5 bases and J 3 bases, with 8 bases left between them. Written as DNA, the CDR3 is TGTGCCACCAGCTGGGGGACCAATCAGCCCCAGCATTTT. Protein: CATSWGTNQPQHF.

The rearrangement joins TRBV11-2 to TRBJ1-2, with TRBD1 matching 7 bases. The germline V gene has CDR1 SGHAT and CDR2 FQNNGV. With 5 bases clipped from V and 6 bases from J, the junction kept 15 bases outside the gene matches. The CDR3 loop spans 16 amino acids. Here the CDR3 reads CASSARTGKQADGYTF. Written as DNA, the CDR3 is TGTGCCAGCAGCGCGCGGACAGGCAAACAAGCGGATGGCTACACCTTC.

Comment on this clonotype: This clone may be a read error of a much larger clone one base away. The V call is TRBV5-1, the J call TRBJ2-7; a weak D match, TRBD2 (6 bases). CDR3 length: 14 residues. Germline values: CDR1 SGHRS, CDR2 YFSETQ. CDR3 residues: CASSLLGGNYERYF. In nucleotides, the CDR3 is TGCGCCAGCAGCTTGCTGGGGGGTAACTACGAGCGGTACTTC.

This clonotype was recorded at least ten times. The rearrangement uses TRBV4-3 and TRBJ2-3, with a possible D match to TRBD2 (6 bases). Germline CDR1 and CDR2: LGHNA and YSLEER. This CDR3 contains 15 residues. V dropped 3 bases and J dropped 1 base, with 11 bases sitting between them. Written as DNA, the CDR3 is TGCGCCAGCAGCCAGGAGGGTAGCGGCACAGATACGCAGTATTTT. It yields the protein CASSQEGSGTDTQYF.

The sample holds a few counts of this clonotype. The chain uses TRBV19 and TRBJ1-5; D gene ambiguous. Trimming removed 3 bases from V and 3 bases from J, with 30 bases in between. Germline CDR1 and CDR2: LNHDA and SQIVND (reference sequence). There are 21 residues in the CDR3. CDR3 sequence: CASSIVSPPPKFGFDNQPQHF. CDR3 DNA: TGTGCCAGTAGTATCGTCAGCCCGCCCCCGAAATTCGGGTTTGACAATCAGCCCCAGCATTTT.

CDR3 sequence reads: CASSLTGDQPQHF. The CDR3 bases are TGTGCCAGCAGCCTTACCGGGGATCAGCCCCAGCATTTT. The gene calls are TRBV12-3 or TRBV12-4 and TRBJ1-5; no reliable D call. The CDR3 covers 13 residues. V was clipped by 6 bases and J by 5 bases, with 11 bases between them.

This clonotype was counted ten times or more. The J gene is TRBJ2-6, the V gene TRBV28, with TRBD1 matching over 12 bases. The trim removed 4 bases at V and 2 bases at J, leaving 3 bases unmatched. This CDR3 spans 17 amino acids. Germline CDR1 MDHEN, CDR2 SYDVKM. CDR3 in DNA: TGTGCCAGCAGTTCGGGACAGGGGGCGCCTGGGGCCAACGTCCTGACTTTC. This gives the protein CASSSGQGAPGANVLTF.

V is TRBV4-2 and J is TRBJ2-1; 8 nucleotides line up with TRBD2. V was clipped by 4 bases and J by 4 bases; unmatched bases: 9. Germline V gene sequence: CDR1 LGHNA, CDR2 YNFKEQ. The CDR3 spans 16 residues. DNA for the CDR3: TGTGCCAGCAGCCCCGACGGAGCGGGGGTATACAATGAGCAGTTCTTC. Encoded protein: CASSPDGAGVYNEQFF.

The sample holds a few counts of this clonotype. This chain connects TRBV19 to TRBJ2-2, with D perhaps being TRBD1 or TRBD2 (5 bases each). CDR3 length: 16 amino acids. The germline V gene encodes CDR1 LNHDA and CDR2 SQIVND (reference sequence). Between the trimmed V and J ends, which lost 3 bases and 0 bases, there was a span of 11 bases. CDR3 nucleotide sequence: TGTGCCAGTAGTATCTATGGGGGTTCGAACACCGGGGAGCTGTTTTTT. Translated, it gives CASSIYGGSNTGELFF.